This T cell receptor beta chain was identified in a study of T cells after yellow fever vaccination. Broader study findings: The secondary response was weaker, and its peak arrived faster, on day 5 versus 15. Post-booster reappearance was seen for most primary-vaccination clones (about 96% CD4, 75% to 90% CD8).

The CDR3 runs 15 residues. Germline CDR1 and CDR2: MNHEY and SVGAGI. J gave up 6 bases and V 2 bases, and 5 bases lay outside the gene matches. TCRdb independently ran MiXCR on the 5' RACE reads; one entry per CDR3 protein. Of under 300,000 distinct CDR3 sequences listed, over 6.5% are singletons. This clonotype appeared a few times. Its antigen is currently unknown. The clonotype originates from a man aged 30-40 years who received the YFV17D yellow fever vaccine. The V and J genes are TRBV6-5 and TRBJ2-7, with 12 nucleotides matching TRBD1. Material: CD4+ T cells sorted from PBMCs, obtained on the day of the yellow fever booster vaccination. The DNA of the CDR3 is TGTGCCAGCAGTTACAGGGGACAGGGGGCGGTCGAGCAGTACTTC. Protein product: CASSYRGQGAVEQYF.